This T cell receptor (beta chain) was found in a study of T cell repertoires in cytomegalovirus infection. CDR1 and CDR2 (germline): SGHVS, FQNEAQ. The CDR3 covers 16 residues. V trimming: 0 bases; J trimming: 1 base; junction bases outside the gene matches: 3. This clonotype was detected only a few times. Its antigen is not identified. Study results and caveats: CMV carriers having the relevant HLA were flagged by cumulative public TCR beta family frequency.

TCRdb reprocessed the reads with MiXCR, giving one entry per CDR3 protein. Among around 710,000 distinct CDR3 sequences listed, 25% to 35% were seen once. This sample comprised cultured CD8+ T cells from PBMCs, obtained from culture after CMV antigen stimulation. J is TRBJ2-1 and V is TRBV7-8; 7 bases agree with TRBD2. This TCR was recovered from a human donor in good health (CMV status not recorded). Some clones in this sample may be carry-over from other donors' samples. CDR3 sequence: CASSLAVGGSYNEQFF. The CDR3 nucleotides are TGTGCCAGCAGCTTAGCCGTGGGGGGGTCCTACAATGAGCAGTTCTTC.